This record covers a single TCR beta chain. There is no known antigen for this receptor. The protocol used for the library was the immunoSEQ multiplex PCR assay. Adaptive Biotechnologies carried out the TCRbeta CDR3 sequencing. Regarding the original processing steps: Repertoire similarity was assessed using the Chao-modified Jaccard index and the median clonotype overlap from 200 random subsamples at equal sample size. Similarity analyses were performed using either productive nucleotide sequences or in silico-translated amino acid sequences. Repertoires were compared using hierarchical clustering with single linkage and t-SNE, both based on Chao-modified Jaccard distances. Repertoire diversity was measured with the Renyi index after sample size normalisation across a range of alpha values. TCRdb stores this immuneACCESS table with in-frame sequences only. Part of the clones is absent; in the studies checked, under half of the shortfall reflects unresolved V genes, and no reason is known for the rest. D and trimming were read from the DNA, whereas the V and J calls and clone size are those reported in that table. The table kept for this sample lists 9,000 to 10,000 clones. The ten most abundant clones make up roughly 0.39% of the sample.

The data belong to a study of synovial regulatory T cells in juvenile arthritis (dated by TCRdb to the mid-2010s). About the study as a whole: Of the sequenced patients, a few were therapy-naive, one was treated with methotrexate plus infliximab, several were treated with methotrexate, and one lacked treatment information. Using matched patient samples, the researchers compared TCRbeta CDR3 repertoires across three groups: blood iaTreg cells, other blood Treg cells and synovial fluid Treg cells. The TCR repertoire comparisons covered Treg and Teff subsets from over ten JIA patients with active disease. Effector T cell subsets from the study cohort were also sequenced for comparisons, but the Treg dataset by itself includes only blood Treg cells and synovial fluid Treg cells.

TCR repertoire donors were approximately 11 juvenile idiopathic arthritis patients with active disease who had not reached inactive disease, 3 polyarticular and 8 oligoarticular. A median age of around 12 years (range about 2.4-22.9) and a median disease duration of around seven years (range 0.2-19.1) were recorded for the TCR-sequenced patients. The samples for TCR repertoire analysis were obtained at two Italian centres. Peripheral blood mononuclear cells were isolated by Histopaque-1077 density gradient and cryopreserved in 90% FCS with approximately 10% DMSO. Including the terminal cysteine and phenylalanine, the CDR3 comprises 16 residues. The entry carries no DNA sequence. Via the germline V gene, CDR1 is SGHRS and CDR2 YFSETQ. The full study reports these points: Synovial Treg cells shared more CDR3 sequences with iaTreg cells than with other blood Treg cells; Chao-Jaccard similarity confirmed closer relation. iaTreg TCR repertoires were largely private across patients and partially overlapped with synovial Teff and blood CPL repertoires. TCR diversity was lower in blood iaTreg cells than in other blood Treg cells, which is consistent with antigen-driven expansion.

The receptor was derived from a donor between 2 and 29 years old with juvenile idiopathic arthritis. The chain couples TRBV5-1 to TRBJ2-7; absent DNA, TCRdb's TRBD2 call cannot be checked. The sample taken for sequencing was Treg cells from blood. The cell subset or site label corresponds to: remaining (HLA-DR-negative) circulating blood Treg cells. This receptor carries the CDR3 CASSIRPGLAVYEQYF. This CDR3, with the reference TRBV5-1 and TRBJ2-7 proteins standing in past its ends, gives the full variable domain KAGVTQTPRYLIKTRGQQVTLSCSPISGHRSVSWYQQTPGQGLQFLFEYFSETQRNKGNFPGRFSGRQFSNSRSEMNVSTLELGDSALYLCASSIRPGLAVYEQYFGPGTRLTVT.